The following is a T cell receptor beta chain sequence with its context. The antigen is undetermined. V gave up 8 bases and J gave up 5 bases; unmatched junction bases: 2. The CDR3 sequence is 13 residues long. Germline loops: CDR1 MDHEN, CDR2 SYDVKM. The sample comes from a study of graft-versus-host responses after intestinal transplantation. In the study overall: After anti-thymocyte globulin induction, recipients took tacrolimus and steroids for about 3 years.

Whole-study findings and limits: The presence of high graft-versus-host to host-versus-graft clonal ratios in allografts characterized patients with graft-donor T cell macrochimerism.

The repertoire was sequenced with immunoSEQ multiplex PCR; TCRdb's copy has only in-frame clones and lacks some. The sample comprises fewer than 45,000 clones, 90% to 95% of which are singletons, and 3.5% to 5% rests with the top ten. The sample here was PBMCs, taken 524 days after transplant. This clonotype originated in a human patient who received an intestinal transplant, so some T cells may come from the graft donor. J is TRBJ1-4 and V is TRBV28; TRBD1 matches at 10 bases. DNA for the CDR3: TGTGCCAGCTGGACAGGGGGAAATGAAAAACTGTTTTTT. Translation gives CASWTGGNEKLFF.